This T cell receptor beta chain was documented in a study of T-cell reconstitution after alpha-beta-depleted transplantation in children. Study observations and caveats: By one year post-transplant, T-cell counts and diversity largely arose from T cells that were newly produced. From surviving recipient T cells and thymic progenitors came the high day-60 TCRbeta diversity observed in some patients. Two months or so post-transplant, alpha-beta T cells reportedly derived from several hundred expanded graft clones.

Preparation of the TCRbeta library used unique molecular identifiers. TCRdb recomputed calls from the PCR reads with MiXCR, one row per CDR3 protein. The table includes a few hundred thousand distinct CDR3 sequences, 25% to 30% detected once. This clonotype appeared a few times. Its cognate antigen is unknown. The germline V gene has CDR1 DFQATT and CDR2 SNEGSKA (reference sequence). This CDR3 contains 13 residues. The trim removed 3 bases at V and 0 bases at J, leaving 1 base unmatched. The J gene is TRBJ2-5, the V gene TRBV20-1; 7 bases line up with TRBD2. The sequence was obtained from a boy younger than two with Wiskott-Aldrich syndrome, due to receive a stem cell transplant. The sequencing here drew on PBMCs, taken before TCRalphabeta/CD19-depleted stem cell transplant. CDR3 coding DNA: TGCAGTGCTAGGCTAGCGGACCAAGAGACCCAGTACTTC. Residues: CSARLADQETQYF.